A selection of T cell receptor beta chains follows, all from one sample in a study of shared clonotypes between healthy human individuals. This table comes from immunoSEQ multiplex PCR, and its TCRdb copy is limited to in-frame clones, with some not included. The data hold approximately 980,000 clones, with more than 75% observed a single time. The sample was memory CD4+ T cells sorted from blood. These receptors were taken from a man between 18 and 35 years old in good health. The CDR3 runs from the conserved cysteine through the conserved F or W. Fields, in order: V gene, clone size, CDR3 length, J gene, D gene, CDR3 protein, CDR3 DNA. A D gene is named only where the DNA matches it firmly. Rows give clone size only sometimes, using once, few, many, or a class for an expanded clone.

>TRBV6-4|-|14|TRBJ1-1|-
CASPQRNTNTEAFF
TGTGCCAGCCCACAACGGAATACGAACACTGAAGCTTTCTTT
>TRBV15|-|15|TRBJ2-2|TRBD2
CAIGRGAPNTGELFF
TGTGCCATCGGGCGGGGGGCCCCGAACACCGGGGAGCTGTTTTTT
>TRBV10-2|-|13|TRBJ1-1|-
CASSEQSNTEAFF
TGCGCCAGCAGTGAACAGAGTAACACTGAAGCTTTCTTT
>TRBV10-3|-|15|TRBJ2-1|-
CAIGGKVQGYNEQFF
TGTGCCATCGGGGGAAAGGTCCAGGGTTACAATGAGCAGTTCTTC
>TRBV7-2|few|15|TRBJ1-5|-
CASSLDLGPQEAQHF
TGTGCCAGCAGCTTAGATCTTGGGCCCCAGGAGGCCCAGCATTTT
>TRBV2|-|14|TRBJ1-3|TRBD1
CASSERQGENTIYF
TGTGCCAGCAGTGAGCGACAGGGGGAAAACACCATATATTTT
>TRBV5-5|-|14|TRBJ1-2|TRBD1
CASSLGTGVYGYTF
TGTGCCAGCAGCTTGGGCACAGGGGTCTATGGCTACACCTTC
>TRBV16|-|14|TRBJ1-2|-
CASSQASGPWGYTF
TGTGCCAGCAGCCAGGCGTCGGGGCCTTGGGGCTACACCTTC
>TRBV7-2|-|14|TRBJ2-3|TRBD2
CATEPGLAIYTQYF
TGTGCCACCGAACCGGGACTAGCGATCTATACGCAGTATTTT
>TRBV14|-|15|TRBJ2-5|-
CASSQARTVGETQYF
TGTGCCAGCAGCCAAGCCCGGACAGTCGGAGAGACCCAGTACTTC
>TRBV6-1|-|15|TRBJ1-1|-
CASKTYRADNTEAFF
TGTGCCAGCAAGACTTACAGGGCGGATAACACTGAAGCTTTCTTT
>TRBV11-2|-|13|TRBJ1-1|TRBD1
CASSLDSDRGPFF
TGTGCCAGCAGCTTAGATAGCGACAGGGGTCCTTTCTTT
>TRBV10-3|-|11|TRBJ2-7|-
CATQSSYEQYF
TGTGCCACCCAATCCTCCTACGAGCAGTACTTC
>TRBV7-2|-|12|TRBJ2-3|-
CASSARDFAQYF
TGTGCCAGCAGCGCTCGGGACTTCGCGCAGTATTTT
>TRBV2|-|17|TRBJ2-2|TRBD2
CASSAQAGGLNTGELFF
TGTGCCAGCAGTGCTCAAGCGGGAGGCCTGAACACCGGGGAGCTGTTTTTT
>TRBV4-1|-|12|TRBJ1-5|-
CASSQEGQPQHF
TGCGCCAGCAGCCAAGAGGGTCAGCCCCAGCATTTT
>TRBV28|-|15|TRBJ1-4|-
CASSVPGVSWEKLFF
TGTGCCAGCAGTGTCCCGGGAGTCTCCTGGGAAAAACTGTTTTTT
>TRBV6-1|-|14|TRBJ2-7|TRBD2
CASSDGGGSYEQYF
TGTGCCAGCAGTGACGGGGGAGGGAGTTACGAGCAGTACTTC
>TRBV28|-|16|TRBJ1-2|-
CASSLSGSRAGRGYTF
TGTGCCAGCAGTTTAAGCGGGTCCCGAGCGGGTCGCGGCTACACCTTC
>TRBV4-3|-|17|TRBJ2-1|TRBD2
CASSLFPSGSSYNEQFF
TGCGCCAGCAGCCTCTTCCCTAGCGGGAGTTCCTACAATGAGCAGTTCTTC
>TRBV10-1|-|11|TRBJ2-7|-
CASIPGNEQYF
TGCGCCAGCATCCCGGGGAACGAGCAGTACTTC
>TRBV7-2|-|15|TRBJ2-1|TRBD2
CASSSTSGPFDEQFF
TGTGCCAGCAGCTCGACTAGCGGACCTTTCGATGAGCAGTTCTTC
>TRBV27|-|13|TRBJ2-4|TRBD1
CASSLGTGTIQYF
TGTGCCAGCAGTTTGGGGACAGGGACCATTCAGTACTTC
>TRBV20-1|few|10|TRBJ1-1|-
CSADRGEAFF
TGCAGTGCCGACAGAGGTGAAGCTTTCTTT
>TRBV7-6|-|15|TRBJ1-4|TRBD1
CASSAGGTTNEKLFF
TGTGCCAGCAGTGCAGGGGGCACAACTAATGAAAAACTGTTTTTT
>TRBV6-6|-|13|TRBJ2-5|-
CASSLPPSETQYF
TGTGCCAGCAGCTTACCCCCTAGCGAGACCCAGTACTTC
>TRBV27|-|14|TRBJ1-4|-
CASSRSGNVKKLFF
TGTGCCAGCAGTCGGTCAGGGAATGTTAAAAAACTGTTTTTT
>TRBV9|-|14|TRBJ1-2|-
CASSVSQDNYGYTF
TGTGCCAGCAGCGTAAGTCAAGACAACTATGGCTACACCTTC
>TRBV5-6|-|13|TRBJ2-7|-
CASTGGPGYEQYF
TGTGCCAGCACCGGGGGCCCCGGCTACGAGCAGTACTTC
>TRBV19|-|13|TRBJ2-3|TRBD1
CASVPGQGHTQYF
TGTGCCAGTGTCCCGGGACAGGGACATACGCAGTATTTT
>TRBV11-2|few|14|TRBJ1-2|-
CASSLDLGPKGYTF
TGTGCCAGCAGCTTAGATCTCGGCCCAAAGGGCTACACCTTC
>TRBV27|-|14|TRBJ2-7|-
CASSLRVLGYEQYF
TGTGCCAGCAGCCTCCGCGTTTTGGGTTACGAGCAGTACTTC
>TRBV11-2|-|17|TRBJ2-2|-
CASSPKMGEVNTGELFF
TGTGCCAGCAGCCCGAAGATGGGGGAGGTAAACACCGGGGAGCTGTTTTTT
>TRBV5-4|-|18|TRBJ1-6|-
CASSKVLGGRSYNSPLHF
TGTGCCAGCAGCAAAGTTTTGGGGGGCAGGTCCTATAATTCACCCCTCCACTTT
>TRBV10-3|-|14|TRBJ2-1|-
CAISESFADNEQFF
TGTGCCATCAGTGAGTCCTTTGCGGACAATGAGCAGTTCTTC
>TRBV7-8|-|14|TRBJ1-1|TRBD1
CASRQGLENTEAFF
TGTGCCAGCAGACAGGGGTTGGAGAACACTGAAGCTTTCTTT
>TRBV15|-|15|TRBJ2-2|-
CATSTGGAGAGELFF
TGTGCCACCAGCACCGGGGGCGCGGGGGCCGGGGAGCTGTTTTTT
>TRBV7-3|-|13|TRBJ1-4|TRBD1
CASSPGQGEKLFF
TGTGCCAGCAGCCCAGGACAGGGAGAAAAACTGTTTTTT
>TRBV18|-|14|TRBJ2-5|TRBD1
CASSPGQAWETQYF
TGTGCCAGCTCACCCGGACAGGCCTGGGAGACCCAGTACTTC
>TRBV6-1|-|14|TRBJ2-7|TRBD2
CASALAGGTYEQYF
TGTGCCAGCGCCCTAGCGGGGGGAACCTACGAGCAGTACTTC
>TRBV2|-|15|TRBJ2-3|-
CASSENPTSTDTQYF
TGTGCCAGCAGTGAAAACCCTACTAGCACAGATACGCAGTATTTT
>TRBV5-5|-|15|TRBJ1-6|-
CASTASEGGGSPLHF
TGTGCCAGCACCGCCTCGGAAGGTGGCGGTTCACCCCTCCACTTT
>TRBV2|-|14|TRBJ2-1|-
CASTSGRTNNEQFF
TGTGCCAGCACCTCAGGGCGCACTAACAATGAGCAGTTCTTC
>TRBV5-1|-|15|TRBJ2-7|TRBD2
CASSYALGTSEEQYF
TGCGCCAGCAGCTACGCCCTTGGGACTAGCGAGGAGCAGTACTTC
>TRBV7-2|-|15|TRBJ2-1|-
CASSLRFSGYNEQFF
TGTGCCAGCAGCTTACGATTTAGCGGATACAATGAGCAGTTCTTC
>TRBV5-1|-|15|TRBJ2-1|-
CASSTGTGAYNEQFF
TGCGCCAGCAGTACCGGGACCGGCGCCTACAATGAGCAGTTCTTC
>TRBV7-9|-|13|TRBJ2-5|-
CASSLARDTYWYF
TGTGCCAGCAGCTTAGCCAGGGACACTTATTGGTACTTC
>TRBV5-4|-|15|TRBJ2-1|TRBD1
CASSTGVAVYNEQFF
TGTGCCAGCAGCACAGGGGTAGCAGTCTACAATGAGCAGTTCTTC
>TRBV29-1|-|18|TRBJ2-3|TRBD2
CSVLRQLAGVTRTDTQYF
TGCAGCGTTCTCCGACAGTTAGCGGGAGTCACGAGAACAGATACGCAGTATTTT
>TRBV5-1|-|15|TRBJ2-1|-
CASTLGGPSYNEQFF
TGCGCCAGCACCCTCGGGGGACCCAGTTACAATGAGCAGTTCTTC
>TRBV30|few|14|TRBJ2-3|-
CAWSVQLAPDTQYF
TGTGCCTGGAGTGTACAGCTAGCCCCAGATACGCAGTATTTT
>TRBV11-1|few|14|TRBJ2-3|-
CASSLPSQADTQYF
TGTGCCAGCAGCCTCCCCTCTCAGGCAGATACGCAGTATTTT
>TRBV19|-|14|TRBJ2-5|TRBD1
CATGTGNSWETQYF
TGTGCCACCGGGACAGGGAATAGTTGGGAGACCCAGTACTTC
>TRBV5-8|-|16|TRBJ2-7|TRBD1
CASRLSGQGFSYEQYF
TGTGCCAGCAGGTTGTCAGGACAGGGGTTCTCCTACGAGCAGTACTTC
>TRBV29-1|-|16|TRBJ2-7|-
CSVGHWGHLNSYEQYF
TGCAGCGTTGGTCATTGGGGCCACCTTAACTCCTATGAGCAGTACTTC
>TRBV6-1|-|15|TRBJ2-7|-
CASSADREGSYEQYF
TGTGCCAGCAGTGCCGACAGGGAGGGTAGCTACGAGCAGTACTTC
>TRBV6-5|-|13|TRBJ2-7|-
CASSPGIDSKLYF
TGTGCCAGCAGTCCTGGGATAGACAGTAAACTCTACTTC